This TCR beta chain was obtained from a study of cytomegalovirus exposure and HLA in healthy donors. The PCR made use of 60 Vbeta and 13 Jbeta primers. The repertoire was sequenced with immunoSEQ multiplex PCR; TCRdb's copy has only in-frame clones and lacks some. The sample holds about 170,000 clones, approximately 80% seen once. The specimen was PBMCs. This clonotype originated in a boy between 2 and 15 years old in good health and CMV-seronegative.

DNA of the CDR3: TGTGCCAGCAGCGGGGACAGGGATCACCTCCCCTATGGCTACACCTTC. It specifies CASSGDRDHLPYGYTF. V is TRBV5-8 and J is TRBJ1-2, with 9 nucleotides matching TRBD1. From germline, CDR1 is SGHTS and CDR2 YDEGEE. Unmatched junction bases numbered 11, after V lost 4 bases and J lost 4 bases. CDR3 length: 16 amino acids.